Listed below are T cell receptor beta chains from one sample, sequenced in a study of regulatory T cells in long-lasting Graves disease. From the multiplex PCR reads, TCRdb called clonotypes with MiXCR, one entry per CDR3 protein. This table has fewer than 450,000 distinct CDR3 sequences, roughly 20% appearing once. The material was peripheral blood mononuclear cells (PBMCs), obtained when the disease was refractory, from a patient treated with antithyroid drugs. These receptors came from a female donor with Graves disease. CDR3s leave out the opening cysteine and the closing phenylalanine or tryptophan.

TRBJ2-7,TRBV2,ASSDRQGLVDEQY
TRBJ2-5,TRBV18,ATPGEGEKTQETQY
TRBJ2-5,TRBV6-2/TRBV6-3,ASTGLFTPQETQY
TRBJ2-2,TRBV7-9,ASSPSVRVGGELF
TRBJ2-2,TRBV12-3/TRBV12-4,ASSSEISGRGRVDINTGELF
TRBJ2-7,TRBV30,AWSVLWEGEQY
TRBJ1-5,TRBV12-3/TRBV12-4,ASGQSNQPQH
TRBJ1-2,TRBV25-1,ASSGWDRDYGYT
TRBJ1-1,TRBV6-5,ASSYGSAEAF
TRBJ2-7,TRBV30,AWSVQGSHEQY
TRBJ2-5,TRBV4-1,ASSQIGGQETQY
TRBJ2-5,TRBV12-3/TRBV12-4,ASSVTGEETQY
TRBJ2-1,TRBV28,ASGGGNEQF
TRBJ1-4,TRBV7-2,ASSLAGARVDEKLF
TRBJ1-6,TRBV7-9,ASSTGQGNSPLH
TRBJ2-2,TRBV5-1,ASSLEPDTGELF
TRBJ2-5,TRBV6-1,ASSEDPGVETQY
TRBJ1-1,TRBV30,AWCGAAEAF
TRBJ2-2,TRBV7-2,ASSTDRGAGELF
TRBJ1-2,TRBV7-2,ASSFSGDGYT
TRBJ1-2,TRBV4-3,ASSQDSRKGVYGYT
TRBJ2-2,TRBV14,ASSQVGAQPMTGELF
TRBJ1-1,TRBV5-1,ASSTRLEDTEAF
TRBJ2-7,TRBV7-9,ASSTGLDQY
TRBJ2-7,TRBV13,ASSLTERQGKHEQY
TRBJ1-5,TRBV19,ASRDIQNQPQH
TRBJ2-7,TRBV6-5,ASSYEPAWEQY
TRBJ1-2,TRBV30,AWTHLYGYT
TRBJ2-5,TRBV2,ASQKELGETQY
TRBJ2-7,TRBV2,ASTGQANSYEQY
TRBJ1-1,TRBV30,AYGRITEAF
TRBJ2-7,TRBV12-3/TRBV12-4,ASSLGDWTYEQY
TRBJ1-2,TRBV6-1,ASRAGDSYGYT
TRBJ1-1,TRBV7-9,ASSLESGTEAF
TRBJ2-7,TRBV7-8,ASSILDRAEQY
TRBJ2-7,TRBV6-1,ASSNRVPRSYEQY
TRBJ1-5,TRBV20-1,SAPGQGGQPQH
TRBJ2-7,TRBV6-1,ASKGGGQIYEQY
TRBJ1-5,TRBV19,ASSPGDSRNQPQH
TRBJ1-2,TRBV6-5,ASSYLGVSGYT
TRBJ1-4,TRBV27,ASSLMGGGNEKLF